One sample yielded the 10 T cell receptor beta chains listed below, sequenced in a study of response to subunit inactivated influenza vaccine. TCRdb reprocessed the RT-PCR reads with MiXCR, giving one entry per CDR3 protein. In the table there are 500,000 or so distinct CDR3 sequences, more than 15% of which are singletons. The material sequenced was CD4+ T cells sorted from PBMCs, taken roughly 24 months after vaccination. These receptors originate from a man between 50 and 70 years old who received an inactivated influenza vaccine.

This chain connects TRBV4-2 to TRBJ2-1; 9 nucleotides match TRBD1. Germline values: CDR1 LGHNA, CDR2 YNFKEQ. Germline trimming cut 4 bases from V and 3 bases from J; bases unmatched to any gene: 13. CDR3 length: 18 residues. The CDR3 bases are TGTGCCAGCAGCCGAGAGCCCCCCACAGGGGGCTTCTACAATGAGCAGTTCTTC. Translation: CASSREPPTGGFYNEQFF.

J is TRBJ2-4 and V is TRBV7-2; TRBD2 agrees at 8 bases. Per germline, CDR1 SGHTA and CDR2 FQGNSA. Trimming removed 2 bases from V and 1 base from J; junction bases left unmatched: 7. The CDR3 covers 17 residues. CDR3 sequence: CASSLTAGGMAKNIQYF. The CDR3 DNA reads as TGTGCCAGCAGCTTAACTGCGGGGGGTATGGCCAAAAACATTCAGTACTTC.

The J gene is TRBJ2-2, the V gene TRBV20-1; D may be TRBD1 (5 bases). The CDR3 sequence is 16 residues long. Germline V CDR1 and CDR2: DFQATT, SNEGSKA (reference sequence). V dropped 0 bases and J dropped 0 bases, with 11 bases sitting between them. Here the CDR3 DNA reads TGCAGTGCTAGAGATCATGGGGCCTCGAACACCGGGGAGCTGTTTTTT. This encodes CSARDHGASNTGELFF.

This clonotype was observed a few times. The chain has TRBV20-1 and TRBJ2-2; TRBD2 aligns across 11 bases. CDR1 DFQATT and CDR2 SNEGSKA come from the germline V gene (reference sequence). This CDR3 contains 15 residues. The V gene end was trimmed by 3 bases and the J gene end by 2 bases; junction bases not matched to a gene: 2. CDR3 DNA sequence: TGCAGTGCTAGCCTAGCGGGGGGCAACACCGGGGAGCTGTTTTTT. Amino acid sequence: CSASLAGGNTGELFF.

The CDR3 loop reads CASSLAGNNEKLFF. The DNA of the CDR3 is TGTGCCAGCAGCTTGGCAGGGAATAATGAAAAACTGTTTTTT. The chain joins TRBV5-6 to TRBJ1-4, with D possibly being TRBD1 (5 bases). This CDR3 has 14 residues. V was cut by 0 bases and J by 4 bases, with 7 bases left in between. Looked up from germline, CDR1 is SGHDT and CDR2 is YYEEEE. Full variable domain (outside the CDR3, taken from reference TRBV5-6 and TRBJ1-4): DAGVTQSPTHLIKTRGQQVTLRCSPKSGHDTVSWYQQALGQGPQFIFQYYEEEERQRGNFPDRFSGHQFPNYSSELNVNALLLGDSALYLCASSLAGNNEKLFFGSGTQLSVL.

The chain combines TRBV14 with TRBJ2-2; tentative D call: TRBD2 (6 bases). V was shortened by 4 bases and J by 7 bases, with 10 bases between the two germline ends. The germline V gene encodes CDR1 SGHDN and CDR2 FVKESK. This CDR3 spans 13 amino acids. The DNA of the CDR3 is TGTGCCAGCAGCCCCTCTAGCGTCGGGGAGCTGTTTTTT. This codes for CASSPSSVGELFF.

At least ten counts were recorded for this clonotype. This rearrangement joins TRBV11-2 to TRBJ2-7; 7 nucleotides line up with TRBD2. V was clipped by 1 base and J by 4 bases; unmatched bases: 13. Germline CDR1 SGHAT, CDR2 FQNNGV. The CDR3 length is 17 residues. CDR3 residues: CASSLVAAREWGYEQYF. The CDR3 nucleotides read TGTGCCAGCAGCTTAGTGGCCGCGCGGGAGTGGGGTTACGAGCAGTACTTC.

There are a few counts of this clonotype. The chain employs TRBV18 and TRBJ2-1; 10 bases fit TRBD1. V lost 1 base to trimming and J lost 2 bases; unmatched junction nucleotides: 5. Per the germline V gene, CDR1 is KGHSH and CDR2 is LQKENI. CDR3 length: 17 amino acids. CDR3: CASSPQGTGVAYNEQFF. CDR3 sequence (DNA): TGTGCCAGCTCACCACAGGGGACAGGGGTGGCCTACAATGAGCAGTTCTTC.

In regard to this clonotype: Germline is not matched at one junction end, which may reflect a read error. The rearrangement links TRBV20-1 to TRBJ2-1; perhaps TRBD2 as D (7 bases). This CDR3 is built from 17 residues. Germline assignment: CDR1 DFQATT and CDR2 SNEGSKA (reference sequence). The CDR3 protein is CCARDPGSRGGINEQFF. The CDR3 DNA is TGCTGTGCTAGAGATCCCGGCTCGAGGGGGGGTATTAATGAGCAGTTCTTC.

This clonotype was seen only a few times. The CDR3 loop reads CASSTSTAGPYEQYF. DNA of the CDR3: TGTGCCAGCAGCACTTCGACCGCGGGGCCCTACGAGCAGTACTTC. The chain carries TRBV7-2 and TRBJ2-7, with D possibly being TRBD2 (6 bases). CDR1 is SGHTA, CDR2 FQGNSA, per germline. The CDR3 totals 15 residues. Trimming pared 5 bases from V and 2 bases from J, leaving 16 bases between.